These 9 T cell receptor beta chains share one sample of origin, sequenced in a study of human T cells and chemical hapten exposure. Time point noted: patch test 3, about 24 weeks after DPC sensitization. Described treatment: therapeutic diphenylcyclopropenone sensitization with weekly scalp DPC. MiXCR, run by TCRdb on the RACE reads, gives a single entry per CDR3 protein. The table lists 130,000 or so distinct CDR3 sequences, approximately 10% of them singletons. Sequenced here: whole blood, sampled in connection with sensitization to the hapten diphenylcyclopropenone (DPC). The source of these receptors is a woman aged 50 to 60 with alopecia areata. Some clones in this sample may be carry-over from other donors' samples.

This clonotype was found a few times. The V gene is TRBV12-3 or TRBV12-4, the J gene TRBJ2-7, with 7 bases matching TRBD1. V shed 4 bases and J 4 bases; nucleotides not matched to a gene: 1. This CDR3 spans 12 amino acids. The CDR3 is CASSYRGYEQYF. The CDR3 DNA follows: TGTGCCAGCAGTTACAGGGGATACGAGCAGTACTTC.

The chain uses TRBV12-3 or TRBV12-4 and TRBJ1-2, with a weak D call TRBD1 (5 bases). The CDR3 consists of 13 residues. Trimming took off 4 bases at V and 8 bases at J, with 14 bases between the two ends. CDR3 bases: TGTGCCAGCAGTTCTAATGGGGCTGGCGGCTACACCTTC. This encodes CASSSNGAGGYTF.

This clonotype was detected a few times. The genes are TRBV29-1 and TRBJ1-2, with no clear D. CDR1 is SQVTM, CDR2 ANQGSEA, per germline. The ends were cut back, 1 base at V and 4 bases at J, with 7 bases in the middle. CDR3 size: 12 residues. Here the CDR3 DNA reads TGCAGCGTTGAAGGGAAAAGCTATGGCTACACCTTC. Protein sequence: CSVEGKSYGYTF.

The chain employs TRBV5-1 and TRBJ2-3; TRBD1 matches 7 bases. The trim removed 4 bases at V and 2 bases at J, leaving 7 bases unmatched. The length of the CDR3 is 15 residues. The germline CDR1 and CDR2 sequences are SGHRS and YFSETQ. The CDR3 protein is CASSLPGQPTDTQYF. The CDR3 DNA follows: TGCGCCAGCAGCCTACCGGGACAGCCCACAGATACGCAGTATTTT.

This clonotype showed up just a few times. The chain joins TRBV6-5 to TRBJ1-1; D is perhaps TRBD1 (6 bases). CDR3 length equals 16 residues. CDR1 and CDR2 (germline): MNHEY, SVGAGI. Trimming took 0 bases from V and 4 from J, leaving 15 bases between them. The DNA for the CDR3 is TGTGCCAGCAGTTACTCACAGGGTAGTGTTTCCACTGAAGCTTTCTTT. It is translated as CASSYSQGSVSTEAFF.

This clonotype came up many times. The rearrangement links TRBV20-1 to TRBJ2-7, with a weak D call TRBD1 (6 bases). The germline CDR1 and CDR2 sequences are DFQATT and SNEGSKA (reference sequence). V was clipped by 5 bases and J by 6 bases, with 14 bases between them. The CDR3 is made up of 12 amino acids. The CDR3 spells CSAVAGVGEQYF. The CDR3 DNA follows: TGCAGTGCTGTGGCAGGGGTGGGCGAGCAGTACTTC.

This chain joins TRBV28 and TRBJ2-5; 8 nucleotides align to TRBD2. The CDR3 is made up of 15 amino acids. Germline V gene lookup returns CDR1 MDHEN and CDR2 SYDVKM. V was pared by 7 bases and J by 4 bases, with 11 bases of the junction left unmatched. CDR3 DNA: TGTGCCAGCACAGGCGGGACTAGACAACCAGAGACCCAGTACTTC. Translation: CASTGGTRQPETQYF. The full variable domain, rest sourced from reference TRBV28 and TRBJ2-5, is DVKVTQSSRYLVKRTGEKVFLECVQDMDHENMFWYRQDPGLGLRLIYFSYDVKMKEKGDIPEGYSVSREKKERFSLILESASTNQTSMYLCASTGGTRQPETQYFGPGTRLLVL.

This clonotype was seen a few times. The chain links TRBV4-1 to TRBJ2-3; D call uncertain. Trimming shortened V by 1 base and J by 0 bases, and 8 bases separated the two germline ends. CDR3 length: 15 residues. Germline CDR1 is MGHRA and CDR2 is YSYEKL. The CDR3 DNA reads TGCGCCAGCAGCCAAGCGGGCTCTAGCACAGATACGCAGTATTTT. It codes for CASSQAGSSTDTQYF.

This clonotype was picked up a small number of times. The chain is built from TRBV7-2 and TRBJ1-1; possible D gene TRBD1, 6 bases. V was pared by 5 bases and J by 0 bases, with 13 bases between. CDR1 is SGHTA, CDR2 FQGNSA, per germline. This CDR3 is built from 15 residues. CDR3 sequence: CASSEDSNMNTEAFF. In DNA, the CDR3 is TGTGCCAGCAGCGAGGACAGTAACATGAACACTGAAGCTTTCTTT. The complete variable domain, with remaining parts taken from reference TRBV7-2 and TRBJ1-1, reads GAGVSQSPSNKVTEKGKDVELRCDPISGHTALYWYRQSLGQGLEFLIYFQGNSAPDKSGLPSDRFSAERTGGSVSTLTIQRTQQEDSAVYLCASSEDSNMNTEAFFGQGTRLTVV.